This T cell receptor (beta chain) came from a study of T cell repertoires in cytomegalovirus infection. Study in general: Indications came from public TCR beta signatures; they pointed to CMV infection and to a matching HLA type. Study-wide findings and caveats: CMV-specific TCR beta clonotypes restricted by HLA-C were the ones dominating the ex vivo response. Cumulative public TCR beta family frequency identified carriers of CMV plus the relevant HLA.

The germline CDR1 and CDR2 sequences are LNHDA and SQIVND (reference sequence). The CDR3 is 15 amino acids. The V end lost 3 bases, the J end lost 4 bases, and 14 bases lay between the germline ends. TCRdb re-analysed the reads in MiXCR, keeping a single row per CDR3 protein. Counted here are about 140,000 distinct CDR3 sequences, under 8.5% occurring once; the ten biggest clones make up around 17%. Many counts were recorded for this clonotype. Its antigen remains unidentified. Input material: PBMCs. This chain uses TRBV19 with TRBJ2-3, with D possibly matching TRBD1 (6 bases). This sequence originates from a human donor in good health (CMV status not recorded). Some clones in this sample may be carry-over from other donors' samples. CDR3 nucleotide sequence: TGTGCCAGTAGTATGGGGGCCCGGAGCCCAGATACGCAGTATTTT. It yields the protein CASSMGARSPDTQYF.